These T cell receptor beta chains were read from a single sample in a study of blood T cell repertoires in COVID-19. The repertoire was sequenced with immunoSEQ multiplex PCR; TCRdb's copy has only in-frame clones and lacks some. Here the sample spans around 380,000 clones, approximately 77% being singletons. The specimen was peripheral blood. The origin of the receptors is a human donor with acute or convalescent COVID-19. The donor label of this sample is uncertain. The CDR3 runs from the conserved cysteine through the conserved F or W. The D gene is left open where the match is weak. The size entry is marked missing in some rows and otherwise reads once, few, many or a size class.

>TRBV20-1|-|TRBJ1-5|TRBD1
TGCAGTGCTAGTTGGCAGGGGGCACTAACTGGGAGCAATCAGCCCCAGCATTTT
CSASWQGALTGSNQPQHF
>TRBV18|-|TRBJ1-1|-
TGTGCCAGCTCACCAAGACTACAGAACACTGAAGCTTTCTTT
CASSPRLQNTEAFF
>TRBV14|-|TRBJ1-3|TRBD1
TGTGCCAGCAGCCCCTGGACAGGGGGACCTGGAAACACCATATATTTT
CASSPWTGGPGNTIYF
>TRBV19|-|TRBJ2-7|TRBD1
TGTGCCAGTAGTAACGGACAGGTCCCCTACGAGCAGTACTTC
CASSNGQVPYEQYF
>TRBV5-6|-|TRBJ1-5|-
TGTGCCAGCAGCTTCGGGGGTAATCAGCCCCAGCATTTT
CASSFGGNQPQHF
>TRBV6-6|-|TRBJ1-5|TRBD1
TGTGCCAGCAGGACGGGTTGGGACAGCTATTATCAGCCCCAGCATTTT
CASRTGWDSYYQPQHF
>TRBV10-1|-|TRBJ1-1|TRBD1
TGCGCCAGCAGTCGAACCCGCAGGGGGCGCGAGACTGAAGCTTTCTTT
CASSRTRRGRETEAFF
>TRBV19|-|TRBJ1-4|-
TGTGCCAGTAGTATAGATGGCGTCGGGGAAAAACTGTTTTTT
CASSIDGVGEKLFF
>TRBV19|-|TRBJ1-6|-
TGTGCCAGTAAAGTAGGCTATTTCGTGGAGGCACCCCTCCACTTT
CASKVGYFVEAPLHF
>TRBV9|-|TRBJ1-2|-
TGTGCCAGCAGCGTCGAGGGCGGCTATGGCTACACCTTC
CASSVEGGYGYTF
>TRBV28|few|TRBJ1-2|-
TGTGCCAGCAGTTTCCAGGGGATTGATGGCTACACCTTC
CASSFQGIDGYTF
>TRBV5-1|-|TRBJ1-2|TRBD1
TGCGCCAGCAGCGAACGACAGGGTGGATATGGCTACACCTTC
CASSERQGGYGYTF
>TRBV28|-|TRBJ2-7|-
TGTGCCAGCAGTTTAGCAAGGGGGGGGGCTGCCGAGCAGTACTTC
CASSLARGGAAEQYF
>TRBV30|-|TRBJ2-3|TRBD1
TGTGCCGCCTCAAACAGGGGGTTGACAGATACGCAGTATTTT
CAASNRGLTDTQYF
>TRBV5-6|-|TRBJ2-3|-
TGTGCCAGCAGCCCCCTTACAAGTCGCACAGATACGCAGTATTTT
CASSPLTSRTDTQYF
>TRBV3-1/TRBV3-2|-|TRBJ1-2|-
TGTGCCAGCAGCCAAGACCACAGGGACCAGGACTATGGCTACACCTTC
CASSQDHRDQDYGYTF
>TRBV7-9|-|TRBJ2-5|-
TGTGCCAGCAGACTGATTAAAGAGACCCAGTACTTC
CASRLIKETQYF
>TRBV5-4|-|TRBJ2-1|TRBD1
TGTGCCAGCAGCTCAGGGGGCTACCAGACCAATGAGCAGTTCTTC
CASSSGGYQTNEQFF
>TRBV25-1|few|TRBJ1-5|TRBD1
TGTGCCAGCAGTCCGACAGGGGGTCTAAATCAGCCCCAGCATTTT
CASSPTGGLNQPQHF
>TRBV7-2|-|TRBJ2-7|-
TGTGCCAGCAGCCAGGGGTCTAGCGAGCAGTACTTC
CASSQGSSEQYF
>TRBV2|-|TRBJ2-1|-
TGTGCCAGCGCTCGGTCGGATGAGCAGTTCTTC
CASARSDEQFF
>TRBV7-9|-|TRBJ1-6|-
TGTGCCAGCGGAACAGGGCACTCCTCACCCCTCCACTTT
CASGTGHSSPLHF
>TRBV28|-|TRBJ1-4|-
TGTGCCAGCAGTAGTACTAGAACTAATGAAAAACTGTTTTTT
CASSSTRTNEKLFF
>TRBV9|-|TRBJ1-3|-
TGTGCCAGCAGCGTAGGTTTACCCCCTGGAGAAAACACCATATATTTT
CASSVGLPPGENTIYF
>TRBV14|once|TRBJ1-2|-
TGTGCCAGCAGCCGGGCTAGTGGCAGGGCAACCTATGGCTACACCTTC
CASSRASGRATYGYTF
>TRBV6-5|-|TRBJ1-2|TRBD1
TGTGCCAGCAGCCCCACAGGGGCCTATGGCTACACCTTC
CASSPTGAYGYTF
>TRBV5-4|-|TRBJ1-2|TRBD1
TGTGCCAGCAGCTTGGATGGACAGGGAGGAGACTATGGCTACACCTTC
CASSLDGQGGDYGYTF
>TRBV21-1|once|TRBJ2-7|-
TGTGCCAGCAGTCGCAAGCCGCAGACAGGACCCTACGAGCAGTACTTC
CASSRKPQTGPYEQYF
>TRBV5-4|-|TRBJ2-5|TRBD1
TGTGCCAGCAGCTTTCCAGGGACAGTGTACCAAGAGACCCAGTACTTC
CASSFPGTVYQETQYF